One and the same sample provided the 14 T cell receptor beta chains below, sequenced in a study of Tregs in tolerant kidney transplant recipients (dated by TCRdb to between 2018 and 2021). Per the publication, the time point label means: blood sample drawn before combined kidney and bone marrow transplant. The protocol used for the library was the immunoSEQ multiplex PCR assay. Here the immuneACCESS table is served through TCRdb, limited to in-frame sequences with V and J called. Missing clones are a known gap in these copies; in checked studies unresolved V genes cover under half, and the rest lacks a known reason. This sample's clone table shows 30,000 to 35,000 clones. The ten largest account for about 8.1% of the sample. Sequenced here: CD8+ T cells from blood, sampled before the transplant. The source is a human donor who received a combined kidney and bone marrow transplant.

In regard to this clone: The read gets to within 3 residues of the CDR3 end, and the germline J gene fills in the rest. The V call is TRBV7-8, the J call TRBJ1-2, with D maybe TRBD1 (5 bases). CDR1 SGHVS and CDR2 FQNEAQ come from the germline V gene. Trimming took off 1 base at V and 7 bases at J, with 10 bases between the two ends. The CDR3 is 13 residues long. CDR3 DNA (partial): TGTGCCAGCAGCTTAGGGGGGGAGGGTGGC. Translation gives CASSLGGEGG. The whole CDR3 region reads CASSLGGEGGYTF.

Concerning this clone itself: The sequence runs out 3 residues before the end of the CDR3; the remainder is reconstructed from the germline J gene. The gene calls are TRBV13 and TRBJ1-2; 9 nucleotides match TRBD1. The length of the CDR3 is 13 residues. Germline CDR1 PRHDT, CDR2 FYEKMQ (reference sequence). V lost 5 bases, J lost 5 bases, and 3 bases stayed unmatched. The sequenced CDR3 bases are TGTGCCAGCAGCGCCGGGACAGGGTATGGC. It codes for CASSAGTGYG. The CDR3 as a whole reads CASSAGTGYGYTF.

Of note for this clone: With the read ending 3 residues before the CDR3 end, the germline J gene is used to fill in that end. V and J are TRBV18 and TRBJ2-7, with D maybe TRBD1 (5 bases). In germline, CDR1 is KGHSH, CDR2 LQKENI. CDR3 length: 14 residues. The V end was cut by 1 base, the J end by 2 bases, with 9 bases between. This chain's CDR3 is CASSPRDSPYEQYF. CDR3 DNA (partial): TGTGCCAGCTCACCACGCGACAGTCCCTACGAG.

Points on this clone: From the germline J gene comes the end of the CDR3, since the read stops 3 residues before it. This chain links TRBV30 with TRBJ2-1; TRBD1 matches at 7 bases. J was trimmed by 6 bases and V by 5 bases; bases with no gene match: 7. The CDR3 totals 13 residues. The V gene's germline CDR1 is GTSNPN and CDR2 SVGIG (reference sequence). CDR3 loop: CAWALAGGNEQFF. CDR3 DNA, as far as it was read: TGTGCCTGGGCCCTGGCAGGGGGCAATGAG.

Details on this clone: The read finishes 3 residues shy of the CDR3 end, and the germline J gene is used to complete it. The chain links TRBV29-1 to TRBJ1-1; a weak D match, TRBD1 (6 bases). V was cut by 6 bases and J by 6 bases, with 14 bases left in between. The CDR3 runs to 12 residues. CDR1 is SQVTM, CDR2 ANQGSEA, per germline. The CDR3 region is CSVALTGAEAFF. The covered CDR3 bases are TGCAGCGTGGCCTTGACAGGCGCTGAA.

As for this clone: Read data end 3 residues before the CDR3 end; the end is taken from the germline J gene. The V and J genes are TRBV7-9 and TRBJ1-6, with D perhaps TRBD1 (5 bases). Germline V gene data show CDR1 as SEHNR and CDR2 as FQNEAQ (reference sequence). The V gene lost 7 bases and the J gene lost 10 bases, with 17 bases spanning the gap. The length of the CDR3 is 14 residues. CDR3 residues: CASTPTGRVSPLHF. Partial CDR3 DNA: TGTGCCAGCACCCCCACCGGCAGGGTCTCACCC.

About this clone: Read data end 3 residues before the CDR3 end; the end is taken from the germline J gene. The rearrangement joins TRBV20-1 to TRBJ2-7, with D possibly matching TRBD1 (6 bases). CDR1 and CDR2 from the germline V gene are DFQATT and SNEGSKA (reference sequence). The CDR3 has 14 residues. V gave up 4 bases and J gave up 4 bases, with 17 bases separating them. The part of the CDR3 DNA that was read is TGCAGTGCTACCGCCGGGGACAACCTATACGAG. Its translation is CSATAGDNLYE. The entire CDR3 protein is CSATAGDNLYEQYF.

The CDR3 reads CASSSPGRADEQYF. CDR3 DNA (partial): TGTGCCAGTAGTTCCCCAGGGAGGGCCGACGAG. The rearrangement uses TRBV19 and TRBJ2-7, with 7 bases that match TRBD2. Sequencing ends 3 residues short of the CDR3 end; the germline J gene provides the rest. Germline CDR1 is LNHDA and CDR2 is SQIVND (reference sequence). This CDR3 is 14 amino acids long. The J segment lost 5 bases and the V segment lost 5 bases, leaving 9 bases of the junction unmatched.

As for this clone: The sequence runs out 3 residues before the end of the CDR3; the remainder is reconstructed from the germline J gene. The chain has TRBV19 and TRBJ2-7, with D possibly being TRBD1 (5 bases). CDR1 LNHDA and CDR2 SQIVND come from the germline V gene (reference sequence). The V and J ends lost 3 bases and 4 bases respectively, with 13 bases between them. The CDR3 length is 14 residues. The CDR3 loop reads CASSMGQGLYEQYF. CDR3 DNA, as far as it was read: TGTGCCAGTAGTATGGGGCAGGGTCTTTACGAG.

Remarks on this clone: The read ends 3 residues early relative to the CDR3; the germline J gene fills the gap. Other DNA variants within this sample encode the same CDR3. The chain is built from TRBV18 and TRBJ2-7; perhaps TRBD2 as D (7 bases). This CDR3 is 15 amino acids long. CDR1 is KGHSH and CDR2 is LQKENI in the germline V gene. V lost 3 bases and J lost 0, with 12 bases in between. The chain's CDR3 is CASSPGGASSYEQYF. The CDR3 DNA, read in part, is TGTGCCAGCTCACCGGGGGGGGCTAGCTCCTACGAG.

With regard to this clone: The read ends 3 residues before the CDR3 terminus; that terminus is restored from the germline J gene. The J gene is TRBJ1-2, the V gene TRBV19; TRBD1 matches at 8 bases. V trimming: 4 bases; J trimming: 4 bases; junction bases outside the gene matches: 8. The CDR3 covers 15 residues. CDR1 and CDR2 (germline): LNHDA, SQIVND (reference sequence). The CDR3 reads CASSNGQGLSYGYTF. CDR3 DNA, as far as it was read: TGTGCCAGTAGTAACGGACAGGGCCTTTCCTATGGC.

Comments on this clone: The read finishes 3 residues shy of the CDR3 end, and the germline J gene is used to complete it. V usage is TRBV19 and J usage is TRBJ2-7, with TRBD1 identical over 10 bases. The CDR3 loop spans 16 amino acids. J lost 5 bases, V lost 7 bases, and 14 bases had no gene match. Germline CDR1 is LNHDA and CDR2 is SQIVND (reference sequence). CDR3 bases read: TGTGCCAGTACCACTACCGGGACAGGGGATCGGAACGAG. It is translated as CASTTTGTGDRNE. In full, the CDR3 is CASTTTGTGDRNEQYF.

About this clone: The sequence runs out 3 residues before the end of the CDR3; the remainder is reconstructed from the germline J gene. The rearrangement links TRBV19 to TRBJ2-7; TRBD1 aligns across 7 bases. This CDR3 has 14 amino acids. Trimming cost V 5 bases and J 5 bases; bases outside gene matches: 9. The germline V gene has CDR1 LNHDA and CDR2 SQIVND (reference sequence). CDR3 loop: CASSGAGGFHEQYF. The sequenced part of the CDR3 DNA is TGTGCCAGTAGTGGTGCAGGGGGATTCCACGAG.

About this clone itself: The read stops 3 residues short of the end of the CDR3; the missing end is completed from the germline J gene. The J gene is TRBJ1-1, the V gene TRBV19, with a weak D call TRBD1 (5 bases). This CDR3 contains 13 residues. Trimming left V 2 bases short and J 7 bases short, with 11 bases between. Per germline, CDR1 LNHDA and CDR2 SQIVND (reference sequence). CDR3 DNA (partial): TGTGCCAGTAGTATACAATTCCAGGGTGAA. Protein: CASSIQFQGE. The full CDR3 protein reads CASSIQFQGEAFF. Full variable domain (missing parts from reference TRBV19 and TRBJ1-1): DGGITQSPKYLFRKEGQNVTLSCEQNLNHDAMYWYRQDPGQGLRLIYYSQIVNDFQKGDIAEGYSVSREKKESFPLTVTSAQKNPTAFYLCASSIQFQGEAFFGQGTRLTVV.